This T cell receptor (beta chain) is drawn from a study of shared clonotypes between healthy human individuals. Selected positively for CCR7 and CD45RO-negative, naive CD8 cells excluded terminally differentiated effector memory CD45RA+ cells. Concerning this clone itself: Its antigen is undetermined.

Over several immunoSEQ plates, each subset's genomic DNA was distributed in even portions. Assay: immunoSEQ multiplex PCR; the TCRdb copy retains only in-frame clones and omits some. The sample contains about 2.1 million clones, around 93% of which appear only once. Whole-study results and caveats: The generation probabilities recorded for non-shared clonotypes fell below those of clonotypes shared by all four donors.

The CDR3 is made up of 12 amino acids. Germline values: CDR1 MNHNY, CDR2 SVGAGI (reference sequence). The V gene lost 7 bases and the J gene lost 5 bases, with 10 bases spanning the gap. The receptor comes from a man between 18 and 29 years old in good health. Some clones in this sample may be carry-over from other donors' samples. The V gene is TRBV6-6, the J gene TRBJ2-3; no firm D call. Sequenced sample: naive CD8+ T cells from PBMCs. The CDR3 bases are TGTGCCAGCACCCCCGACGTAGATACGCAGTATTTT. Encoded protein: CASTPDVDTQYF.